Listed below are T cell receptor beta chains from one sample, sequenced in a study of T cell changes during pregnancy in multiple sclerosis. Data came from immunoSEQ multiplex PCR; TCRdb stores just in-frame clones and leaves some out. Of 64,000 or so clones listed, 92% were seen once; the top ten hold approximately 2.2%. Sequenced here: peripheral blood, sampled in the first trimester of pregnancy. Receptors were obtained from a female donor with multiple sclerosis, enrolled in a pregnancy study. Both conserved end residues are part of each CDR3. The order of the fields is clone size, V gene, D gene, J gene, CDR3 protein, CDR3 DNA. A D gene is named only where the DNA matches it firmly. For some rows the clone size is stated as once, few or many, or as a class when expanded; others skip it.

.,TRBV9,.,TRBJ2-3,CASSATGHYTDTQYF,TGTGCCAGCAGCGCGACGGGACACTACACAGATACGCAGTATTTT
.,TRBV29-1,TRBD2,TRBJ2-1,CSAEGTSGRLGNEQFF,TGCAGCGCAGAAGGGACTAGCGGACGCCTGGGGAATGAGCAGTTCTTC
.,TRBV5-8,TRBD2,TRBJ2-2,CASSPAGLAGGLTGELFF,TGTGCCAGCAGCCCAGCCGGACTAGCGGGAGGCCTCACCGGGGAGCTGTTTTTT
.,TRBV27,.,TRBJ1-1,CASSSTGSGLANTEAFF,TGTGCCAGCAGTTCCACAGGGAGCGGATTGGCGAACACTGAAGCTTTCTTT
few,TRBV18,.,TRBJ1-1,CASSPQSMNTEAFF,TGTGCCAGCTCACCACAGAGTATGAACACTGAAGCTTTCTTT
.,TRBV2,TRBD1,TRBJ2-5,CASSTRTGGSETQYF,TGTGCCAGCAGTACCAGGACAGGGGGTTCGGAGACCCAGTACTTC
.,TRBV4-3,.,TRBJ2-1,CASSRISVGEQFF,TGCGCCAGCAGCCGGATCAGCGTCGGTGAGCAGTTCTTC
once,TRBV28,.,TRBJ2-1,CASSLTERTKDNEQFF,TGTGCCAGCAGTTTAACCGAGAGGACAAAAGACAATGAGCAGTTCTTC
.,TRBV19,TRBD1,TRBJ1-5,CASSPGQEYSNQPQHF,TGTGCCAGTAGCCCGGGACAGGAATATAGCAATCAGCCCCAGCATTTT
.,TRBV11-2,.,TRBJ1-1,CASSFSFQEAFF,TGTGCCAGCAGCTTTAGCTTCCAGGAAGCTTTCTTT
.,TRBV7-9,.,TRBJ1-3,CASRKDRASGNTIYF,TGTGCCAGCAGGAAGGACAGAGCCTCTGGAAACACCATATATTTT
.,TRBV7-2,TRBD2,TRBJ2-7,CASSPWTSSHEQYF,TGTGCCAGCAGCCCCTGGACTAGTTCTCACGAGCAGTACTTC
.,TRBV18,TRBD1,TRBJ2-7,CASSRTGATYEQYF,TGTGCCAGCTCACGGACAGGGGCTACCTACGAGCAGTACTTC
once,TRBV2,.,TRBJ2-7,CASSEGPLAHRYEQYF,TGTGCCAGCAGTGAAGGGCCCTTAGCGCACCGCTACGAGCAGTACTTC
.,TRBV14,TRBD1,TRBJ2-2,CASSPGQGASTGELFF,TGTGCCAGCAGCCCAGGACAGGGGGCAAGCACCGGGGAGCTGTTTTTT
.,TRBV18,.,TRBJ2-1,CASSPASGVSYNEQFF,TGTGCCAGCTCACCCGCGTCGGGTGTCTCCTACAATGAGCAGTTCTTC
once,TRBV11-2,.,TRBJ1-4,CASSLESGLNEKLFF,TGTGCCAGCAGCTTAGAGTCGGGGTTAAATGAAAAACTGTTTTTT
.,TRBV15,TRBD1,TRBJ2-7,CATSREGTGAANNYEQYF,TGTGCCACCAGCAGAGAGGGAACAGGGGCCGCAAACAACTACGAGCAGTACTTC
.,TRBV18,.,TRBJ1-4,CASSPQSGPNEKLFF,TGTGCCAGCTCACCACAATCCGGTCCTAATGAAAAACTGTTTTTT
.,TRBV7-2,TRBD1,TRBJ1-5,CASSRDRGYQPQHF,TGTGCCAGCAGCCGAGACAGGGGTTATCAGCCCCAGCATTTT